These 18 T cell receptor beta chains share one sample of origin, sequenced in a study (dated by TCRdb to about 2016). Library preparation used RT-PCR. Sequencer: Illumina MiSeq. Using fastp trimming at Q25 and MiXCR clonotype assembly, TCRdb reanalyzed the public sequencing data and kept in-frame beta chains. CDR3 protein duplicates are merged, each entry listing the most common genes and DNA. The sample table holds about 680,000 distinct CDR3 sequences, of which approximately 14% were seen once. The ten largest clones take up 3.6% of the sample. Sequencing input: memory CD4+ T cells from blood. The receptor source for this set is a female donor in good health, serving as a healthy control.

This clonotype was counted only a few times. The chain employs TRBV10-3 and TRBJ2-1, with 14 bases aligning to TRBD2. The CDR3 consists of 14 residues. In germline, CDR1 is ENHRY, CDR2 SYGVKD. V dropped 7 bases and J dropped 6; count of bases not matched to a gene: 2. The CDR3 DNA sequence: TGTGCCATCACCGGGACTAGCGGGAGCAATGAGCAGTTCTTC. This translates into CAITGTSGSNEQFF.

V is TRBV6-1 and J is TRBJ2-5; TRBD2 might be the D (7 bases). Trimming removed 7 bases from V and 6 bases from J, with 15 bases in between. Germline V CDR1 and CDR2: MNHNS, SASEGT. The CDR3 contains 13 residues. The CDR3 DNA sequence: TGTGCCAGCAACGAGGGGGGGGGAAAGACCCAGTACTTC. Protein sequence: CASNEGGGKTQYF.

This clonotype occurred many times. The V and J genes are TRBV6-5 and TRBJ2-5; D call uncertain. Germline-derived CDR1 and CDR2 are MNHEY and SVGAGI. V lost 5 bases and J lost 5, with 9 bases in between. This CDR3 comprises 12 residues. DNA of the CDR3: TGTGCCAGCAGTGACCAGTGGGAGACCCAGTACTTC. Translation: CASSDQWETQYF.

This clonotype was counted many times. The V gene is TRBV20-1, the J gene TRBJ2-5; D unclear. CDR1 and CDR2 from the germline V gene are DFQATT and SNEGSKA (reference sequence). This CDR3 contains 12 residues. CDR3 sequence (DNA): TGCAGCGTTCTCCAGTACCAAGAGACCCAGTACTTC. Protein: CSVLQYQETQYF.

This clonotype showed up just a few times. The chain uses TRBV18 and TRBJ2-1; TRBD2 might be the D (5 bases). Germline CDR1 and CDR2: KGHSH and LQKENI. The CDR3 runs to 18 residues. V gave up 1 base and J gave up 7 bases, with 23 bases separating them. CDR3 nucleotide sequence: TGTGCCAGCTCACCACTGCGGGTAGCGCGAGGGTCGGGGAATGAGCAGTTCTTC. As protein: CASSPLRVARGSGNEQFF.

J is TRBJ2-5 and V is TRBV30; D ambiguous. CDR1 and CDR2 from the germline V gene are GTSNPN and SVGIG (reference sequence). The CDR3 contains 14 residues. Deletions cut 3 bases from V and 7 bases from J, with 18 bases between. CDR3 loop: CAWSVGSGYGTQYF. CDR3 nucleotide sequence: TGTGCCTGGAGCGTAGGCTCAGGATACGGGACCCAGTACTTC.

This clonotype came up a few times. The chain joins TRBV7-9 to TRBJ2-5; D may be TRBD2 (5 bases). CDR1 is SEHNR and CDR2 is FQNEAQ in the germline V gene (reference sequence). CDR3 length: 11 residues. V was trimmed by 11 bases and J by 1 base, leaving 8 bases between them. As DNA, the CDR3 is TGTGCCGCGGCGGGCCAAGAGACCCAGTACTTC. Its protein is CAAAGQETQYF.

This rearrangement joins TRBV10-3 to TRBJ2-5; D remains ambiguous. The CDR3 runs 11 residues. V gave up 8 bases and J gave up 1 base, with 5 bases separating them. Germline V gives CDR1 ENHRY, CDR2 SYGVKD. This chain's CDR3 is CAIGFQETQYF. The CDR3 DNA reads as TGTGCCATCGGGTTCCAAGAGACCCAGTACTTC.

V gene TRBV28 combines with J gene TRBJ1-5, with D maybe TRBD1 (5 bases). CDR3 size: 13 residues. Germline V CDR1 and CDR2: MDHEN, SYDVKM. Trimming cost V 6 bases and J 9 bases, with 15 bases left between them. CDR3 bases: TGTGCCAGCAGATCAGGGATGGATCGGCCCCAGCATTTT. Its protein is CASRSGMDRPQHF.

This clonotype has at least ten counts. The CDR3 does not end in the conserved phenylalanine or tryptophan, so this is likely a read error. It is unclear where the CDR3 begins or ends on the DNA, so no DNA is shown, and the CDR3 is as TCRdb lists it. The chain recombines TRBV20-1 with TRBJ1-4; the D segment call TRBD1 is taken from the table without a DNA check. CDR1 is DFQATT, CDR2 SNEGSKA, per germline (reference sequence). The CDR3 is 8 residues long, counting both termini. The CDR3 loop is CSARSRGG.

The chain carries TRBV18 and TRBJ2-4, with a weak D call TRBD1 (6 bases). CDR3 size: 14 residues. V gave up 3 bases and J gave up 7 bases, with 13 bases separating them. Germline V lookup: CDR1 KGHSH, CDR2 LQKENI. The chain's CDR3 is CASSPDRGVNIQYF. CDR3 sequence (DNA): TGTGCCAGCTCACCGGACAGAGGGGTGAACATTCAGTACTTC.

V usage is TRBV27 and J usage is TRBJ1-4; 8 positions match TRBD1. This CDR3 is built from 15 residues. CDR1 is MNHEY and CDR2 is SMNVEV in the germline V gene (reference sequence). V was pared by 6 bases and J by 7 bases, with 10 bases of the junction left unmatched. In DNA, the CDR3 is TGTGCCAGCAGACGCGGACAGGGCGGAGGTGAAAAACTGTTTTTT. Residues: CASRRGQGGGEKLFF.

In its sample, this clonotype was seen a few times. The chain uses TRBV30 and TRBJ2-7; TRBD2 matches at 8 bases. Germline CDR1 GTSNPN, CDR2 SVGIG (reference sequence). The V gene end was trimmed by 2 bases and the J gene end by 2 bases; junction bases not matched to a gene: 5. There are 14 residues in the CDR3. CDR3 DNA: TGTGCCTGGAGTCCTCCGGGACTAGCCTACGAGCAGTACTTC. It codes for CAWSPPGLAYEQYF.

This clonotype has ten or more counts. The chain recombines TRBV4-2 with TRBJ1-2, with TRBD1 identical over 7 bases. Germline values: CDR1 LGHNA, CDR2 YNFKEQ. V dropped 5 bases and J dropped 0; count of bases not matched to a gene: 6. The CDR3 contains 15 residues. The CDR3 spells CASSTLGQPNYGYTF. CDR3 coding DNA: TGTGCCAGCAGCACCCTGGGACAGCCTAACTATGGCTACACCTTC.

At least ten counts were recorded for this clonotype. This sequence joins TRBV7-9 and TRBJ2-4, with 13 bases lining up with TRBD2. Germline V CDR1 and CDR2: SEHNR, FQNEAQ (reference sequence). V lost 5 bases and J lost 8; bases outside the gene matches: 3. The CDR3 loop spans 14 amino acids. This CDR3 is CASSPGTSGDIQYF. CDR3 nucleotides: TGTGCCAGCAGCCCAGGGACTAGCGGGGACATTCAGTACTTC.

V is TRBV20-1 and J is TRBJ2-2; 7 bases are shared with TRBD2. Trimming removed 0 bases from V and 5 bases from J; junction bases left unmatched: 18. CDR3 length equals 19 residues. Germline-derived CDR1 and CDR2 are DFQATT and SNEGSKA (reference sequence). The CDR3 bases are TGCAGTGCTAGAGAGAGGGCAGCGTTTGAAATCGGGAGGACCGGGGAGCTGTTTTTT. This gives the protein CSARERAAFEIGRTGELFF.

Here the CDR3 reads CASSLGQGAYSPLHF. The CDR3 region has the DNA TGCGCCAGCAGCTTGGGACAGGGGGCTTATTCACCCCTCCACTTT. The rearrangement uses TRBV5-1 and TRBJ1-6; 10 bases align to TRBD1. V shed 0 bases and J 8 bases; nucleotides not matched to a gene: 2. Germline loops: CDR1 SGHRS, CDR2 YFSETQ. This CDR3 contains 15 residues.

Many counts were recorded for this clonotype. V and J are TRBV20-1 and TRBJ2-7; 14 bases map to TRBD2. V was pared by 3 bases and J by 4 bases, with 8 bases of the junction left unmatched. The length of the CDR3 is 16 residues. CDR1 and CDR2 (germline): DFQATT, SNEGSKA (reference sequence). CDR3 residues: CSASPGLAGANYEQYF. The CDR3 DNA follows: TGCAGTGCTAGCCCGGGACTAGCGGGAGCCAATTACGAGCAGTACTTC.